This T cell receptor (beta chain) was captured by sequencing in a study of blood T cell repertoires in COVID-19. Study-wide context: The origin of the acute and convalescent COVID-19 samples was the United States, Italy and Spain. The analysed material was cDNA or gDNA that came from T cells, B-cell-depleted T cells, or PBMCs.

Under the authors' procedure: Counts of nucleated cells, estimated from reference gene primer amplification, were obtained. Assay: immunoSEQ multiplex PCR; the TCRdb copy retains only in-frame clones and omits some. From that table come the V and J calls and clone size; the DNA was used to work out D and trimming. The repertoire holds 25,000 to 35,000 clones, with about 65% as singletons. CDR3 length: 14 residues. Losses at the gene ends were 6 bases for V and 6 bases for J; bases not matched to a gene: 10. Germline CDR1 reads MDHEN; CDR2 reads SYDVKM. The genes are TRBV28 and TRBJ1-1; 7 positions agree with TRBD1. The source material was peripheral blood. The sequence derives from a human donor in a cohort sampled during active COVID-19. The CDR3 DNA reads TGTGCCAGCAGGCTGAGAAGGGGGCTCTCTGAAGCTTTCTTT. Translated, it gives CASRLRRGLSEAFF.